This T cell receptor beta chain was recorded in a study of blood T cells in healthy people across ages. Study-wide results and caveats: Roughly linear age-related decline in beta diversity appeared, significant by age about 40.

Using a J-beta primer mix together with a sample-barcoded 5' primer, a second PCR was run for roughly 7 to 11 cycles. MiXCR, run by TCRdb on the 5' RACE reads, gives a single entry per CDR3 protein. The table records more than 500,000 distinct CDR3 sequences, around 27% of them present only once. Trimming at V came to 6 bases and at J to 3 bases, leaving 17 bases not matched to a gene. This CDR3 is built from 19 residues. Germline V CDR1 and CDR2: MDHEN, SYDVKM. About this clonotype: Its antigen is as yet unknown.

The same data also contributed to another study, on T cells of mothers and their children. That paper adds: The study recruited a few healthy Caucasian mothers and their six children as donors. Each mother yielded more than 9.5 million TCR beta CDR3 reads. Each child yielded millions of reads. Researchers report slightly higher, though non-significant, overlap in related mother-child pairs than in unrelated pairs.

The chain combines TRBV28 with TRBJ1-6; TRBD1 matches at 7 bases. This clonotype originated in a boy aged 2 to 9 in good health. The sequenced sample consisted of blood. This CDR3 is CASSNRGTALIIYNSPLHF. In nucleotides, the CDR3 is TGTGCCAGCAGCAACCGGGGGACAGCCCTTATTATCTATAATTCACCCCTCCACTTT. Full variable domain (remainder filled in from reference TRBV28 and TRBJ1-6): DVKVTQSSRYLVKRTGEKVFLECVQDMDHENMFWYRQDPGLGLRLIYFSYDVKMKEKGDIPEGYSVSREKKERFSLILESASTNQTSMYLCASSNRGTALIIYNSPLHFGNGTRLTVT.